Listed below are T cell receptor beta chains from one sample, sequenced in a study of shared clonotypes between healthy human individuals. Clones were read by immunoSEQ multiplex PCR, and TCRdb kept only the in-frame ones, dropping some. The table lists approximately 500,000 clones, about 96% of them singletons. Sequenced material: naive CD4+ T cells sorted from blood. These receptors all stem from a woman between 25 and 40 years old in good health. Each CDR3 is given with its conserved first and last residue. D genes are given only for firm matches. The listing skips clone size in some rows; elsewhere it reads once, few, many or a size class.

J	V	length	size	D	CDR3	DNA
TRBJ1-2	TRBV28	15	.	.	CASSSTGTSPYGYTF	TGTGCCAGCAGTTCCACCGGGACCTCCCCGTATGGCTACACCTTC
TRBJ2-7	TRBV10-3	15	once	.	CAISESNGESAEQYF	TGTGCCATCAGTGAGTCGAATGGGGAGTCGGCCGAGCAGTACTTC
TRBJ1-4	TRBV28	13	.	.	CASSLQGVEKLFF	TGTGCCAGCAGTTTACAGGGAGTAGAAAAACTGTTTTTT
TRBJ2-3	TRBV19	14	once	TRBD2	CATKSTSGTDTQYF	TGTGCCACCAAATCGACTAGCGGCACAGATACGCAGTATTTT
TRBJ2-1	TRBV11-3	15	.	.	CASSQSGSSYNEQFF	TGTGCCAGCAGCCAAAGCGGAAGCTCCTACAATGAGCAGTTCTTC
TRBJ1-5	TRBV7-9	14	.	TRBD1	CASSPGGTGQPQHF	TGTGCCAGCAGCCCCGGTGGGACAGGACAGCCCCAGCATTTT
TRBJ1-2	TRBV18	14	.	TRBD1	CASSRTGRDYGYTF	TGTGCCAGCTCTCGGACAGGGCGCGACTATGGCTACACCTTC
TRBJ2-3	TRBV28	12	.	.	CASSFQGDTQYF	TGTGCCAGCAGTTTTCAGGGTGATACGCAGTATTTT
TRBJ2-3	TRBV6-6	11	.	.	CASSYGDTQYF	TGTGCCAGCAGTTACGGAGATACGCAGTATTTT
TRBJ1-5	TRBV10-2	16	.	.	CASSESGTYSNQPQHF	TGCGCCAGCAGTGAATCTGGGACGTATAGCAATCAGCCCCAGCATTTT
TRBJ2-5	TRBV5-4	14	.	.	CASSWGTGKETQYF	TGTGCCAGCAGCTGGGGCACAGGGAAAGAGACCCAGTACTTC
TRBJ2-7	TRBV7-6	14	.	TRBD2	CASSHGRSGYEQYF	TGTGCCAGCAGCCACGGGAGGTCGGGATACGAGCAGTACTTC
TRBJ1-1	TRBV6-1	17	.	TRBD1	CASSERGQGSMNTEAFF	TGTGCCAGCAGTGAAAGGGGACAGGGGTCCATGAACACTGAAGCTTTCTTT
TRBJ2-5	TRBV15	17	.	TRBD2	CATSRDRTSGSQETQYF	TGTGCCACCAGCAGAGATCGGACTAGCGGGAGCCAAGAGACCCAGTACTTC